This T cell receptor (beta chain) was sequenced for a study of breast tumors, draining lymph nodes, adjacent tissues. Study-wide results and caveats: Tumor repertoires ranked between lymph nodes and nontumor tissue in diversity, with V and J gene preferences.

TCRdb passed the multiplex PCR reads through MiXCR, listing each CDR3 protein once. Of around 130,000 distinct CDR3 sequences in the sample, 21% were seen once. The CDR3 contains 14 residues. From germline, CDR1 is LNHDA and CDR2 SQIVND (reference sequence). Trimming cost V 3 bases and J 2 bases, with 9 bases left between them. This clonotype has at least ten counts. Antigen specificity is unknown. Samples came from axillary lymph nodes draining the breast cancer. This receptor was taken from a female donor with breast cancer. Some clones in this sample may be carry-over from other donors' samples. The sample was axillary lymph node tissue. The chain employs TRBV19 and TRBJ2-3; possible D gene TRBD2, 6 bases. CDR3 sequence (DNA): TGTGCCAGTAGTATTGTGGGACTCACAGATACGCAGTATTTT. It translates to CASSIVGLTDTQYF.